The 17 T cell receptor beta chains reported below all come from one sample, sequenced in a study of Graves' ophthalmopathy and Graves' hyperthyroidism. TCR beta CDR3 amplification used RNA transcripts. HTBI primers were employed in first-round RT-PCR, then a second-round multiplex PCR followed. TCRdb passed the multiplex PCR reads through MiXCR, listing each CDR3 protein once. The sample has roughly 410,000 distinct CDR3 sequences, 15% seen once. Sample: peripheral blood. Every receptor here comes from a woman aged 18-29 years with stable Graves' hyperthyroidism.

This clonotype was counted ten times or more. This rearrangement joins TRBV19 to TRBJ1-1; 8 positions match TRBD1. V trimming: 6 bases; J trimming: 3 bases; junction bases outside the gene matches: 9. The CDR3 is 15 amino acids. Germline V CDR1 and CDR2: LNHDA, SQIVND (reference sequence). The CDR3 DNA is TGTGCCAGTAGCCTTCGGACAGGGCAGGACACTGAAGCTTTCTTT. It yields the protein CASSLRTGQDTEAFF. Together with reference TRBV19 and TRBJ1-1, the CDR3 gives the full variable domain: DGGITQSPKYLFRKEGQNVTLSCEQNLNHDAMYWYRQDPGQGLRLIYYSQIVNDFQKGDIAEGYSVSREKKESFPLTVTSAQKNPTAFYLCASSLRTGQDTEAFFGQGTRLTVV.

Concerning this clonotype: This could be a read error, since a much larger clone is one nucleotide away. This chain connects TRBV20-1 to TRBJ2-5; perhaps D is TRBD1 or TRBD2 (5 bases each). This CDR3 contains 14 residues. V lost 0 bases to trimming and J lost 0 bases, with 8 bases between them. From germline, CDR1 is DFQATT and CDR2 SNEGSKA (reference sequence). In DNA, the CDR3 is TGCAGTGCTAGAGATGGGGACGACCAAGAGACCCAGTACTTC. This translates into CSARDGDDQETQYF.

In its sample, this clonotype was seen many times. This chain joins TRBV12-3 or TRBV12-4 and TRBJ1-3; no definite D call. Trimming stripped 8 bases from V and 2 bases from J, with 7 bases between. The CDR3 sequence is 12 residues long. This chain's CDR3 is CASQTTGNTIYF. CDR3 coding DNA: TGTGCCAGCCAGACAACTGGAAACACCATATATTTT.

This clonotype was recorded many times. V usage is TRBV6-1 and J usage is TRBJ1-2; a weak D match, TRBD1 (6 bases). CDR3 length equals 11 residues. V was clipped by 11 bases and J by 7 bases, with 14 bases between them. The germline V gene has CDR1 MNHNS and CDR2 SASEGT. Here the CDR3 reads CAVQGFGGYTF. CDR3 DNA: TGTGCCGTACAGGGTTTTGGTGGCTACACCTTC.

In its sample, this clonotype was seen many times. The V call is TRBV7-9, the J call TRBJ1-6; D gene ambiguous. Germline CDR1 SEHNR, CDR2 FQNEAQ (reference sequence). V was pared by 5 bases and J by 2 bases, with 13 bases between. This CDR3 has 16 amino acids. The CDR3 sequence: CASSPWAYTYNSPLHF. CDR3 nucleotide sequence: TGTGCCAGCAGCCCCTGGGCCTACACCTATAATTCACCCCTCCACTTT.

This clonotype was seen a few times. This rearrangement joins TRBV2 to TRBJ1-5, with D perhaps TRBD1 (6 bases). Germline CDR1 SNHLY, CDR2 FYNNEI. V lost 6 bases, J lost 0 bases, and 12 bases lay in between. The CDR3 sequence is 15 residues long. CDR3 loop: CASRKQTGSNQPQHF. CDR3 in DNA: TGTGCCAGCAGGAAACAGACAGGTAGCAATCAGCCCCAGCATTTT. The full variable domain, with the rest looked up from reference TRBV2 and TRBJ1-5, is EPEVTQTPSHQVTQMGQEVILRCVPISNHLYFYWYRQILGQKVEFLVSFYNNEISEKSEIFDDQFSVERPDGSNFTLKIRSTKLEDSAMYFCASRKQTGSNQPQHFGDGTRLSIL.

This clonotype was counted at least ten times. The chain employs TRBV12-3 or TRBV12-4 and TRBJ2-7; either TRBD1 or TRBD2 may fit D (5 bases each). This CDR3 is 14 amino acids long. V was cut by 7 bases and J by 0 bases, with 13 bases left in between. CDR3 coding DNA: TGTGCCAGCACACACTTCGGGGCCTCCTACGAGCAGTACTTC. Its protein product is CASTHFGASYEQYF.

This clonotype was counted at least ten times. The chain has TRBV11-2 and TRBJ1-3; D call uncertain. Germline lookup yields CDR1 SGHAT and CDR2 FQNNGV. Trimming shortened V by 4 bases and J by 4 bases, and 8 bases separated the two germline ends. CDR3 length: 13 amino acids. CDR3 in DNA: TGTGCCAGCAGCTCCTCGTACGGAAACACCATATATTTT. Its translation is CASSSSYGNTIYF.

This clonotype occurred a few times. The chain combines TRBV7-4 with TRBJ2-7, with 7 positions matching TRBD1. Per the germline V gene, CDR1 is SGHVT and CDR2 is SQSDAQ. Losses at the gene ends were 3 bases for V and 2 bases for J; bases not matched to a gene: 7. The CDR3 is made up of 15 amino acids. CDR3 amino acids: CASSFIRGRPYEQYF. For the CDR3, the DNA is TGTGCCAGCAGCTTTATTAGGGGGCGACCCTACGAGCAGTACTTC.

In this sample, this clonotype turned up many times. This chain uses TRBV5-1 with TRBJ2-7; D unresolved. Trimming shortened V by 5 bases and J by 0 bases, and 12 bases separated the two germline ends. In germline, CDR1 is SGHRS, CDR2 YFSETQ. The CDR3 contains 14 residues. The CDR3 DNA is TGCGCCAGCAGGAATACAGCGAGCTCCTACGAGCAGTACTTC. Translating gives CASRNTASSYEQYF.

This clonotype showed up just a few times. A much larger clone lies one base from this, so it may be a read error. The chain combines TRBV12-3 or TRBV12-4 with TRBJ1-1; D perhaps matches TRBD1 (6 bases). The CDR3 spans 17 residues. Trimming removed 8 bases from V and 1 base from J, with 23 bases in between. In nucleotides, the CDR3 is TGTGCCAGCCGACCCTGGCTACGGGGGCCAGGGAACACTGAAGCTTTCTTT. Protein product: CASRPWLRGPGNTEAFF.

This clonotype was recorded at least ten times. The chain recombines TRBV10-3 with TRBJ1-5, with TRBD1 matching over 8 bases. The CDR3 is made up of 17 amino acids. The V gene's germline CDR1 is ENHRY and CDR2 SYGVKD. With V trimmed by 5 bases and J by 3 bases, 12 bases remained unmatched. CDR3 region: CAISPSQTGASNQPQHF. The CDR3, as DNA: TGTGCCATCAGTCCCTCCCAGACAGGGGCGTCCAATCAGCCCCAGCATTTT.

This clonotype was seen repeatedly, ten times or more. The rearrangement uses TRBV12-3 or TRBV12-4 and TRBJ1-2; the match to TRBD1 covers 10 bases. The CDR3 sequence is 13 residues long. Trimming cost V 4 bases and J 8 bases; bases outside gene matches: 4. CDR3 sequence reads: CASSSGTGEGYTF. CDR3 nucleotide sequence: TGTGCCAGCAGTTCGGGGACAGGGGAGGGCTACACCTTC.

This clonotype was recorded at least ten times. V gene TRBV7-2 combines with J gene TRBJ2-5, with 9 nucleotides matching TRBD1. Per the germline V gene, CDR1 is SGHTA and CDR2 is FQGNSA. With V trimmed by 5 bases and J by 5 bases, 9 bases remained unmatched. This CDR3 has 15 residues. In DNA form, the CDR3 reads TGTGCCAGCAGCCACCCTGGACAGGGGTGGGAGACCCAGTACTTC. It is translated as CASSHPGQGWETQYF.

At least ten counts were recorded for this clonotype. This chain uses TRBV11-2 with TRBJ2-7, with a weak D call TRBD2 (5 bases). The length of the CDR3 is 14 residues. Looked up from germline, CDR1 is SGHAT and CDR2 is FQNNGV. Trimming shortened V by 2 bases and J by 4 bases, and 12 bases separated the two germline ends. The CDR3 DNA follows: TGTGCCAGCAGCTTACGGGCGGCGGGTTACGAGCAGTACTTC. Its translation: CASSLRAAGYEQYF.

As to this clonotype: This could be a read error, since a much larger clone is one nucleotide away. The chain has TRBV4-1 and TRBJ1-2; no definite D call. Germline values: CDR1 MGHRA, CDR2 YSYEKL. CDR3 length: 14 amino acids. The CDR3 sequence is CASSSHGRNYGYAF. In nucleotides, the CDR3 is TGCGCCAGCAGCTCGCACGGGAGGAACTATGGCTACGCCTTC.

This clonotype was counted many times. This could be a read error, since a much larger clone is one nucleotide away. The chain is built from TRBV29-1 and TRBJ1-2; no clear D. With 0 bases removed from V and 6 bases from J, the gap between germline ends came to 2 bases. This CDR3 comprises 10 residues. Germline CDR1 is SQVTM and CDR2 is ANQGSEA. CDR3 region: CSVEDDGYTF. The CDR3 DNA sequence: TGCAGCGTTGAAGATGATGGCTACACCTTC. Looking up the rest from reference TRBV29-1 and TRBJ1-2 gives the full variable domain: SAVISQKPSRDICQRGTSLTIQCQVDSQVTMMFWYRQQPGQSLTLIATANQGSEATYESGFVIDKFPISRPNLTFSTLTVSNMSPEDSSIYLCSVEDDGYTFGSGTRLTVV.